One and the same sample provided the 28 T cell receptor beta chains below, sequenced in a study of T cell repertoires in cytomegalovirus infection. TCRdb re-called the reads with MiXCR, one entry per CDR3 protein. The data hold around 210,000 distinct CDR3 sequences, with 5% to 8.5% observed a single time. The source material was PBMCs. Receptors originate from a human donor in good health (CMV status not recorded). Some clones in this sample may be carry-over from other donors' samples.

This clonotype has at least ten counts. CDR3 nucleotides: TGTGCCAGCAGCTTCGGGACAGGGACTCGGGAGCAGTACTTC. It encodes CASSFGTGTREQYF. The chain is built from TRBV7-6 and TRBJ2-7; TRBD1 matches at 9 bases. V lost 3 bases to trimming and J lost 7 bases; unmatched junction nucleotides: 7. This CDR3 is built from 14 residues. CDR1 SGHVS and CDR2 FNYEAQ come from the germline V gene.

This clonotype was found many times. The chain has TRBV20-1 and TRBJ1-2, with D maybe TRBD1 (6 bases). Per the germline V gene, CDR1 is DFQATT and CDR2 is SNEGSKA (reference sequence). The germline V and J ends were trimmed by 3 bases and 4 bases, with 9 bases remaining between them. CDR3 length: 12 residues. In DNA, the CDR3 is TGCAGTGCTAGGCGGGACACCTATGGCTACACCTTC. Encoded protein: CSARRDTYGYTF.

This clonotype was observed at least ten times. The CDR3 DNA reads TGTGCCAGCAGCCCCGGGCATCTCACCTACGAGCAGTACTTC. Translated, it gives CASSPGHLTYEQYF. The chain has TRBV7-9 and TRBJ2-7; D gene ambiguous. Trimming took 5 bases from V and 2 from J, leaving 13 bases between them. The CDR3 covers 14 residues. CDR1 is SEHNR, CDR2 FQNEAQ, per germline (reference sequence).

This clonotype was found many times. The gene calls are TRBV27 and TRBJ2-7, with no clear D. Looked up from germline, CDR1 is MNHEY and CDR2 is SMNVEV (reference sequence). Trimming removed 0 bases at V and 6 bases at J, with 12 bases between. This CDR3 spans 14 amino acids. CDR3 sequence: CASSLSGRPREQYF. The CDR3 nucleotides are TGTGCCAGCAGTTTATCTGGCAGACCTCGCGAGCAGTACTTC.

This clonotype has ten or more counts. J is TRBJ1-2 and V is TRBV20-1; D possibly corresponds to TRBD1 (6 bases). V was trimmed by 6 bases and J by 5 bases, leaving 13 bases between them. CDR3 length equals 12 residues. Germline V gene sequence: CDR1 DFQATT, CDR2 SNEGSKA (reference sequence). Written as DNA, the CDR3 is TGCAGTGCCCGGACAGTACCGTATGGCTACACCTTC. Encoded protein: CSARTVPYGYTF.

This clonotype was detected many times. The DNA of the CDR3 is TGTGCCAGCAGCTTAGATAGGGGGAACACTGAAGCTTTCTTT. Its protein is CASSLDRGNTEAFF. The chain joins TRBV11-3 to TRBJ1-1, with D maybe TRBD1 (5 bases). V lost 0 bases, J lost 1 base, and 6 bases lay in between. The CDR3 runs to 14 residues. From germline, CDR1 is SGHNT and CDR2 YENEEA.

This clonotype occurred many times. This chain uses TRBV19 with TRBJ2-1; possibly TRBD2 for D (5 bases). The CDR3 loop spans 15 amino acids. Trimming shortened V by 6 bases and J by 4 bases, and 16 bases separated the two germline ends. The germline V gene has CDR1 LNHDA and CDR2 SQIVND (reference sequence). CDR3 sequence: CASRSMDGGYNEQFF. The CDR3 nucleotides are TGTGCCAGTAGGTCCATGGACGGAGGATACAATGAGCAGTTCTTC.

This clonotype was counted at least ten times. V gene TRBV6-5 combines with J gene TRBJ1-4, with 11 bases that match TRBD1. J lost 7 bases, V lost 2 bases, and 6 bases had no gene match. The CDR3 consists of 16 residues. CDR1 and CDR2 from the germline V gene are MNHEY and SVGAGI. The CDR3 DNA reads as TGTGCCAGCAGTTACGAACCCGGGACAGGGGGTGAAAAACTGTTTTTT. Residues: CASSYEPGTGGEKLFF.

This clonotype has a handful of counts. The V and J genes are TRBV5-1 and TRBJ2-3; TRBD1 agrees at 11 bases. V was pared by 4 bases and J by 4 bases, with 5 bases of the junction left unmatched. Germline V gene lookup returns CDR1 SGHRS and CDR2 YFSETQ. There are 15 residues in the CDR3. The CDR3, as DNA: TGCGCCAGCAGCCCGGGACAGGGGGTCGCAGATACGCAGTATTTT. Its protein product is CASSPGQGVADTQYF.

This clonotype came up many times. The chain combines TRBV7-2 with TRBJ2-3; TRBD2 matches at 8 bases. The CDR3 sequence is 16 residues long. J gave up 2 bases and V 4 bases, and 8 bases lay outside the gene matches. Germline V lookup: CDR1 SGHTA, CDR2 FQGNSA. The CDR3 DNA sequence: TGTGCCAGCAGCTCGCGGGGGGCGGATAACACAGATACGCAGTATTTT. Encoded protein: CASSSRGADNTDTQYF.

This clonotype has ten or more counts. The CDR3 nucleotides are TGTGCCACCAGCGGGGACCTGCAAGAGACCCAGTACTTC. Its translation: CATSGDLQETQYF. This chain uses TRBV15 with TRBJ2-5; D may correspond to TRBD1 or TRBD2 (5 bases each). Germline-derived CDR1 and CDR2 are LNHNV and YYDKDF (reference sequence). CDR3 size: 13 residues. Deletions cut 5 bases from V and 2 bases from J, with 9 bases between.

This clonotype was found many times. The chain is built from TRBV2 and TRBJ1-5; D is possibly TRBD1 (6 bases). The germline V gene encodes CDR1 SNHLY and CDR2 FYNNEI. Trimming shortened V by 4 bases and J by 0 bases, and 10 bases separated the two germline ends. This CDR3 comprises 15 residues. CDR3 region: CASSAGQPSNQPQHF. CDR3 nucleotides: TGTGCCAGCAGTGCTGGACAGCCTAGCAATCAGCCCCAGCATTTT.

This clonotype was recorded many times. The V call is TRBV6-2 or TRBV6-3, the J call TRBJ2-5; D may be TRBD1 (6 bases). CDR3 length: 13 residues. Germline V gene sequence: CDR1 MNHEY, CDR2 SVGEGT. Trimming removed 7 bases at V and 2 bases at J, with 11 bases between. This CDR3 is CASMRGGQETQYF. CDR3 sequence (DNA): TGTGCCAGCATGAGAGGGGGACAAGAGACCCAGTACTTC.

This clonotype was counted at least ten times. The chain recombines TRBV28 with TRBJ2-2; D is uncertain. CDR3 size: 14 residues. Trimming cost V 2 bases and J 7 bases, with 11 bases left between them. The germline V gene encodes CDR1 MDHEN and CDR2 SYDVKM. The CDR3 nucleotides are TGTGCCAGCAGTTTAATCGGGTTGGACGGGGAGCTGTTTTTT. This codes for CASSLIGLDGELFF.

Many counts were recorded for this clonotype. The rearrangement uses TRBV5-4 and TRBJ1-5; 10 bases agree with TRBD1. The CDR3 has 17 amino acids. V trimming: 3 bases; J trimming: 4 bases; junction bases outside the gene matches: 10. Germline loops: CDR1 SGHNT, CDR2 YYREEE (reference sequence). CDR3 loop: CASSSLTTGGLNQPQHF. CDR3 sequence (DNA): TGTGCCAGCAGCTCCTTAACGACAGGGGGCTTGAATCAGCCCCAGCATTTT.

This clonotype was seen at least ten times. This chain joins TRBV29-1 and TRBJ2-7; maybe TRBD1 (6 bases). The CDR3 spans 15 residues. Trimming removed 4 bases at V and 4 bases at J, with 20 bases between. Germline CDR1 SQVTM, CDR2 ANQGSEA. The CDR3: CSVAQHPGTIYEQYF. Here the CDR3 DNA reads TGCAGCGTTGCTCAACACCCGGGGACAATTTACGAGCAGTACTTC.

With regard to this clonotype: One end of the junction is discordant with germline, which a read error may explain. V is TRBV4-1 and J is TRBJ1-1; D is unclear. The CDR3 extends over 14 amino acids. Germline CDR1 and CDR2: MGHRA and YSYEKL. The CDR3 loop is CASSQEPATTEAYF. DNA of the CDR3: TGCGCCAGCAGCCAAGAACCAGCCACCACTGAAGCTTACTTT.

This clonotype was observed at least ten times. Written as DNA, the CDR3 is TGTGCCAGCAGCTCAAAGCCCGGGCGGGGGGACGACGAGCAGTACTTC. Translation gives CASSSKPGRGDDEQYF. This chain joins TRBV7-9 and TRBJ2-7; TRBD2 agrees at 8 bases. The germline CDR1 and CDR2 sequences are SEHNR and FQNEAQ (reference sequence). This CDR3 spans 16 amino acids. Trimming took 4 bases from V and 5 from J; bases not matched to a gene: 13. The whole variable domain, remainder taken from reference TRBV7-9 and TRBJ2-7, is DTGVSQNPRHKITKRGQNVTFRCDPISEHNRLYWYRQTLGQGPEFLTYFQNEAQLEKSRLLSDRFSAERPKGSFSTLEIQRTEQGDSAMYLCASSSKPGRGDDEQYFGPGTRLTVT.

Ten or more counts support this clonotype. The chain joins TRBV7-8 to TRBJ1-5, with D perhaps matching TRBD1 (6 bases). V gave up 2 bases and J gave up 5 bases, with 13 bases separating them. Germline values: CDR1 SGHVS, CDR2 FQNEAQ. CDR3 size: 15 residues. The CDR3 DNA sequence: TGTGCCAGCAGCTTACTCGGGACAACACATCAGCCCCAGCATTTT. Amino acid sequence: CASSLLGTTHQPQHF.

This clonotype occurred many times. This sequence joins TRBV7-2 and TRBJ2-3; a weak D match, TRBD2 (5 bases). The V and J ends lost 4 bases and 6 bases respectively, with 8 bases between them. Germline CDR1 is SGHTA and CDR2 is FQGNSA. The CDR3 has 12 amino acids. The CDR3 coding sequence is TGTGCCAGCAGCTACGGGAAGGATACGCAGTATTTT. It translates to CASSYGKDTQYF.

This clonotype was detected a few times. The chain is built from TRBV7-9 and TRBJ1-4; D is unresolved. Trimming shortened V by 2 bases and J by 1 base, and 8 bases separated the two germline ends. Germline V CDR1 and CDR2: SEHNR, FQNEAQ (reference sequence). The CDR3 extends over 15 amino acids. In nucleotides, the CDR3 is TGTGCCAGCAGCTTATTCTGGGGAACTAATGAAAAACTGTTTTTT. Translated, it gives CASSLFWGTNEKLFF.

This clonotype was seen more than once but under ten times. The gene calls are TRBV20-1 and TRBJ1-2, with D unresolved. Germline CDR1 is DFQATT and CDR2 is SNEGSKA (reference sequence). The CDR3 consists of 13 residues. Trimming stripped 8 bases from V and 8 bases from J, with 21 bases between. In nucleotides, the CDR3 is TGCAGTCCGAGGGAATGGACTATCGGCGGCTACACCTTC. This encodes CSPREWTIGGYTF.

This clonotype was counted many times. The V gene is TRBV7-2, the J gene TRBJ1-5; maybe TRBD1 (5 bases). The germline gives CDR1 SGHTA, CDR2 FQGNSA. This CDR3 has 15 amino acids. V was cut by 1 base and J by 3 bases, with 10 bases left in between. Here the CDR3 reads CASSLGQGHNQPQHF. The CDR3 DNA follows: TGTGCCAGCAGCTTAGGGCAGGGTCACAATCAGCCCCAGCATTTT.

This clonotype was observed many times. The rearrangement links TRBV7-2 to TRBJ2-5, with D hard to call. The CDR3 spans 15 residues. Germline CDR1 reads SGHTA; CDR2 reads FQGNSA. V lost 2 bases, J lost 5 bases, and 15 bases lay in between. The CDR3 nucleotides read TGTGCCAGCAGCTTAATCGCGGCGGCTGGGGAGACCCAGTACTTC. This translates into CASSLIAAAGETQYF.

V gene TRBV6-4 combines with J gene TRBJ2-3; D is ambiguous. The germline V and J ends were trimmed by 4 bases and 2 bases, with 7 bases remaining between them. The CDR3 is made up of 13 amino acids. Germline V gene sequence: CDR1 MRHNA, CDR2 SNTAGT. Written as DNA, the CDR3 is TGTGCCAGCAGTGGCGATCTCACAGATACGCAGTATTTT. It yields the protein CASSGDLTDTQYF.

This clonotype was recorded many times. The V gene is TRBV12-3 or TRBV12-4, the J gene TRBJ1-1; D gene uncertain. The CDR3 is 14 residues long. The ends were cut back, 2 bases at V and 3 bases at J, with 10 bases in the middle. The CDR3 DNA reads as TGTGCCAGCAGTTTACACGGGATTGACACTGAAGCTTTCTTT. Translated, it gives CASSLHGIDTEAFF.

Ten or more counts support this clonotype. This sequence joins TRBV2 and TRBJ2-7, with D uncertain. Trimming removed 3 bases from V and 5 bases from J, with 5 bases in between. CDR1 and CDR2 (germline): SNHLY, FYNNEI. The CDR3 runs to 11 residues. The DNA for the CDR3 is TGTGCCAGCAGTGATAATGACGAGCAGTACTTC. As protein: CASSDNDEQYF.

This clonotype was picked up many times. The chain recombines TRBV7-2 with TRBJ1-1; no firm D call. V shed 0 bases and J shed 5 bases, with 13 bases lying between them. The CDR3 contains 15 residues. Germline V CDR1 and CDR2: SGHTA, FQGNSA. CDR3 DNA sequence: TGTGCCAGCAGCTTAGCTAAGACCTCGGGGACTGAAGCTTTCTTT. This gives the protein CASSLAKTSGTEAFF.